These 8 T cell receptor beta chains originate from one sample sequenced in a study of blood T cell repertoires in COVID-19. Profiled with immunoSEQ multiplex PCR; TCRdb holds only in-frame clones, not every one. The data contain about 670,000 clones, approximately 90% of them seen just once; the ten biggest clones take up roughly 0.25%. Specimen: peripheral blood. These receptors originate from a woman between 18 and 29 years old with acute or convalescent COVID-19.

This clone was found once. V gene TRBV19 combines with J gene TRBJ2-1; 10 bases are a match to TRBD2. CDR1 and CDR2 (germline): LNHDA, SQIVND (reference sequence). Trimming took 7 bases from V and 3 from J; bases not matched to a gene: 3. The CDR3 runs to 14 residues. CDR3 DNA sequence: TGTGCCAGTAATTTAGCGGGGGGCTACAATGAGCAGTTCTTC. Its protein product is CASNLAGGYNEQFF. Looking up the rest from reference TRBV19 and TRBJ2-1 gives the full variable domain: DGGITQSPKYLFRKEGQNVTLSCEQNLNHDAMYWYRQDPGQGLRLIYYSQIVNDFQKGDIAEGYSVSREKKESFPLTVTSAQKNPTAFYLCASNLAGGYNEQFFGPGTRLTVL.

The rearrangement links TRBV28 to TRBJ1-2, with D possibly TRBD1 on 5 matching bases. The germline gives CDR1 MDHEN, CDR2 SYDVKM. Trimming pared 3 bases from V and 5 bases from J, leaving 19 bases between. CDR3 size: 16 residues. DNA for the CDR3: TGTGCCAGCAGTTTGGCGGCCGGCCAGGGCGGTTATGGCTACACCTTC. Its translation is CASSLAAGQGGYGYTF.

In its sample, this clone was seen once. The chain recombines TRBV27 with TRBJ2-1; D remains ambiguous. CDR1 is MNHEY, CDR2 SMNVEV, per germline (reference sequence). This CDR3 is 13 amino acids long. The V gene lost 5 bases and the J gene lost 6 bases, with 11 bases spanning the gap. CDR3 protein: CASSTRLTNEQFF. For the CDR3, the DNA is TGTGCCAGCAGTACGCGACTGACCAATGAGCAGTTCTTC.

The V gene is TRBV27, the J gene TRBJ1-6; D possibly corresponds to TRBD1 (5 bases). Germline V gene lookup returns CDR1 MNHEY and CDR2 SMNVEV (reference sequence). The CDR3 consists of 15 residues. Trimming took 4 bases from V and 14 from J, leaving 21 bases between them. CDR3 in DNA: TGTGCCAGCAGTTCTGACAGCCCGATCCCGTTGACCCTCCACTTT. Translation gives CASSSDSPIPLTLHF.

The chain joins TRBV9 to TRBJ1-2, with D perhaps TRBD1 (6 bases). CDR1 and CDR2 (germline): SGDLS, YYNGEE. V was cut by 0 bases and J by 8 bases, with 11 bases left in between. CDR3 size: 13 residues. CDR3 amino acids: CASSVVEGVGYTF. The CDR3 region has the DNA TGTGCCAGCAGCGTAGTAGAGGGGGTGGGCTACACCTTC.

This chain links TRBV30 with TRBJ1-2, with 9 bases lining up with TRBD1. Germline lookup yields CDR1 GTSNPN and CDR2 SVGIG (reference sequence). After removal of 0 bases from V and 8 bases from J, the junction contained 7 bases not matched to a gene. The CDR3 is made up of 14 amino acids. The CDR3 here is CAWSVSGQGKGYTF. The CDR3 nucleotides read TGTGCCTGGAGTGTATCAGGACAGGGGAAAGGCTACACCTTC. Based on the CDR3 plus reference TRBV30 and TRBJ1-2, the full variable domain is SQTIHQWPATLVQPVGSPLSLECTVEGTSNPNLYWYRQAAGRGLQLLFYSVGIGQISSEVPQNLSASRPQDRQFILSSKKLLLSDSGFYLCAWSVSGQGKGYTFGSGTRLTVV.

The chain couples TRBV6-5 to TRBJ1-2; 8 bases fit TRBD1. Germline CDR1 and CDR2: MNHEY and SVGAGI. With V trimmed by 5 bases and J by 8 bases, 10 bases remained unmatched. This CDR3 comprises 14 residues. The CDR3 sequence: CASSRTGRLGGYTF. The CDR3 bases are TGTGCCAGCAGTAGGACAGGGAGGCTTGGGGGCTACACCTTC.

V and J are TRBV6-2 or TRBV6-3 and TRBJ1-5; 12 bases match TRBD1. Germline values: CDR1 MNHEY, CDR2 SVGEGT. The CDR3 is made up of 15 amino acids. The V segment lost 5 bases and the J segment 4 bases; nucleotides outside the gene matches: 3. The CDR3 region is CASSKGQGANQPQHF. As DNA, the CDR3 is TGTGCCAGCAGTAAGGGACAGGGGGCGAATCAGCCCCAGCATTTT.